These T cell receptor beta chains were read from a single sample in a study of vaccination and CD4 T cells after COVID-19. From the PCR reads, TCRdb called clonotypes with MiXCR, one entry per CDR3 protein. In the table there are around 18,000 distinct CDR3 sequences, 35% of which are singletons. What these receptors recognize is not known. Specimen: cultured CD4+ T cells from blood. These receptors originate from a human donor with COVID-19. Both conserved end residues are trimmed from each CDR3. A D gene is named only where the DNA matches it firmly.

V gene	D gene	J gene	CDR3 protein
TRBV11-1	TRBD2	TRBJ2-5	ASSLRGLAGEQETQY
TRBV10-3	.	TRBJ1-1	AITGNVNTEAF
TRBV7-2	.	TRBJ1-4	ASSLVHRRAGNEKLF
TRBV20-1	TRBD1	TRBJ1-1	SVAPGTANTEAF
TRBV19	.	TRBJ1-3	ASSMQDSRDTIY
TRBV27	.	TRBJ1-4	ASRIDRTSNEKLF
TRBV7-2	.	TRBJ1-3	ASSLGDTGARNTIY
TRBV7-8	TRBD1	TRBJ1-1	ASSPWTGEGTEAF
TRBV20-1	.	TRBJ2-7	SALRVVNRAYEQY
TRBV6-1	.	TRBJ1-5	ASSDMNQPQH
TRBV7-8	TRBD1	TRBJ1-5	ASSPGTVTQPQH
TRBV19	.	TRBJ1-2	ASTYRDTAGYT
TRBV28	.	TRBJ2-5	ASSEAGRKETQY
TRBV19	.	TRBJ1-4	ASNAQGREKLF
TRBV30	.	TRBJ2-1	AWRKGSYNEQF
TRBV5-5	.	TRBJ1-5	ASSLKGASNQPQH
TRBV6-1	.	TRBJ1-4	ATKRGGPTEKLF
TRBV11-3	.	TRBJ2-7	ASSLAGGLTYEQY
TRBV7-9	.	TRBJ1-1	ASSPPFRSGNTEAF
TRBV12-3/TRBV12-4	.	TRBJ2-1	ASSFEPSYNEQF
TRBV7-3	.	TRBJ2-2	ATPGAGELF
TRBV7-9	.	TRBJ2-5	ASSLMAGSETQY
TRBV12-3/TRBV12-4	.	TRBJ1-5	ASTTRNSNQPQH
TRBV18	.	TRBJ1-5	ASSDPQGINQPQH
TRBV7-2	.	TRBJ2-1	ASSLTRLLNNEQF
TRBV6-5	TRBD1	TRBJ1-1	ASSYDRGGLLNTEAF
TRBV5-5	TRBD2	TRBJ2-2	ASSLTGGYAGELF
TRBV6-5	.	TRBJ1-3	ASSYPRSSGNTIY
TRBV24-1	.	TRBJ2-3	AIGESDTQY
TRBV6-2/TRBV6-3	TRBD2	TRBJ2-7	ASSYPSASGGLYEQY
TRBV30	.	TRBJ2-7	AWMRDSYEQY